This T cell receptor beta chain was recorded in a study of blood T cell repertoires in COVID-19. Study at large: Samples taken during acute and convalescent COVID-19 were collected in the United States, Italy and Spain.

Germline lookup yields CDR1 MGHRA and CDR2 YSYEKL. Trimming at V came to 3 bases and at J to 2 bases, leaving 5 bases not matched to a gene. This CDR3 has 15 residues. In the authors' workflow: Reference gene primer amplification gave nucleated cell count estimates. Profiling relied on immunoSEQ multiplex PCR, and the TCRdb table lists in-frame clones only, not all of them. V and J calls and clone size are as listed in that table; D and trimming were resolved from the DNA. The data show fewer than 200,000 clones, 80% to 90% seen once. The clonotype was recovered from a man aged 35 to 55 who had recovered from COVID-19. Sequenced sample: peripheral blood. V and J are TRBV4-1 and TRBJ2-7, with 9 bases identical to TRBD1. DNA for the CDR3: TGCGCCAGCAGCCAGGGGACAGGGCCCCCCTACGAGCAGTACTTC. Its protein is CASSQGTGPPYEQYF.